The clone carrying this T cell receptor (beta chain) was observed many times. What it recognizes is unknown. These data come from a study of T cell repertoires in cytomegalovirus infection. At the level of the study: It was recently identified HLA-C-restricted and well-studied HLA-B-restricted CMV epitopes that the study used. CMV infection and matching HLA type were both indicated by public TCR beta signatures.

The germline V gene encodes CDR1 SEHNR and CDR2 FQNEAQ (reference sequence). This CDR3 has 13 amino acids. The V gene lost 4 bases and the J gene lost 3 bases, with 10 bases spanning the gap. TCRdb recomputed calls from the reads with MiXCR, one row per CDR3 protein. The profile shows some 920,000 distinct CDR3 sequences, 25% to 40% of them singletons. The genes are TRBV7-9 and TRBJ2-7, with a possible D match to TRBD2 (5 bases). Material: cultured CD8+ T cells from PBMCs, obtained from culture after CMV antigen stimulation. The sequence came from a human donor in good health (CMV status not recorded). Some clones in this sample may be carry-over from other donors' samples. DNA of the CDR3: TGTGCCAGCAGCTCCGGACTCATCTACGAGCAGTACTTC. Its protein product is CASSSGLIYEQYF.